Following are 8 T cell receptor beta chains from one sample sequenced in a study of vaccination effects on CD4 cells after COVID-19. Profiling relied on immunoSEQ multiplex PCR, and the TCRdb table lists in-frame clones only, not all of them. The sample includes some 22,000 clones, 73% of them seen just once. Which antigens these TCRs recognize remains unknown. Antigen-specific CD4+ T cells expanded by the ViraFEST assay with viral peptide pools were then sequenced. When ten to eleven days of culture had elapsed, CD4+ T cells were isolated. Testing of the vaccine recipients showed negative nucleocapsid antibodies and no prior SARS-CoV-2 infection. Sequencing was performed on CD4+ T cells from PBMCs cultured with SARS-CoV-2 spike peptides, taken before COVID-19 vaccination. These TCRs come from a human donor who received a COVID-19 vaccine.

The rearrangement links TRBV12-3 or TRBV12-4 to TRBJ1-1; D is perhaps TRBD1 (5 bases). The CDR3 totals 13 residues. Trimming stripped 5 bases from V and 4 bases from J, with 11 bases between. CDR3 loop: CASSAQGATEAFF. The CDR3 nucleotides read TGTGCCAGCAGTGCGCAAGGGGCCACTGAAGCTTTCTTT.

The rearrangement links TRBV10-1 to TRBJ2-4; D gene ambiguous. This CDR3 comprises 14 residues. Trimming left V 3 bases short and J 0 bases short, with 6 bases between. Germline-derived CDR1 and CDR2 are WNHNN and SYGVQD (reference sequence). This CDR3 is CASSDTLAKNIQYF. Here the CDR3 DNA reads TGCGCCAGCAGTGACACGCTAGCCAAAAACATTCAGTACTTC.

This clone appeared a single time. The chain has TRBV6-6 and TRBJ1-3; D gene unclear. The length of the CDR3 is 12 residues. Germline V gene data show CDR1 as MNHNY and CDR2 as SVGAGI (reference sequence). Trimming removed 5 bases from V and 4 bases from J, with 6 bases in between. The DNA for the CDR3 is TGTGCCAGCAGTCCGACAGGAAACACCATATATTTT. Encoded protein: CASSPTGNTIYF.

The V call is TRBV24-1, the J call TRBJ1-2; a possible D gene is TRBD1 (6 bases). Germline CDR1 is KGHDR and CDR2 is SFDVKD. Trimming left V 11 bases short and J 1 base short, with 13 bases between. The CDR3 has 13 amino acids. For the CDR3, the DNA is TGTGCCATCGGACAGTCAAATAACTATGGCTACACCTTC. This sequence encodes CAIGQSNNYGYTF.

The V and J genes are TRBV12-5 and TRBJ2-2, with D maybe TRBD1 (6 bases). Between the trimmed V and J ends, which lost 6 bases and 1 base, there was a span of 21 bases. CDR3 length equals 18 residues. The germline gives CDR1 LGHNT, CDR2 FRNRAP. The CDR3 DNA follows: TGTGCTAGTGGGTACTACGACGGACAGTGGGAGAACACCGGGGAGCTGTTTTTT. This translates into CASGYYDGQWENTGELFF.

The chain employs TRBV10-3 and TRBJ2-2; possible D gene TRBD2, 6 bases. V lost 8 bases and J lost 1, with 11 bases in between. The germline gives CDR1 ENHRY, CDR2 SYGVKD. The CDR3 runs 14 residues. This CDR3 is CAIGRGGNTGELFF. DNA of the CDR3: TGTGCCATCGGGCGGGGAGGGAACACCGGGGAGCTGTTTTTT.

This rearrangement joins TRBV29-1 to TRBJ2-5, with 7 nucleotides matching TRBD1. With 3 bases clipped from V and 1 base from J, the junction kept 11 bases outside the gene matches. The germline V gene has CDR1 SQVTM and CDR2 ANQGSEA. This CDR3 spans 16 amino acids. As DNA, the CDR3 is TGCAGCGTTGACCGCACCGGGACAGCGATCCAAGAGACCCAGTACTTC. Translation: CSVDRTGTAIQETQYF.

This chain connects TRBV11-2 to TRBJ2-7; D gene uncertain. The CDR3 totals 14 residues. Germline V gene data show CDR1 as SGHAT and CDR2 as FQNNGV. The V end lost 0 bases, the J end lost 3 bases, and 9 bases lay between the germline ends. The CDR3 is CASSLDQLDYEQYF. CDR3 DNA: TGTGCCAGCAGCTTAGATCAACTGGACTACGAGCAGTACTTC.